This T cell receptor beta chain is from a study of blood T cell repertoires in COVID-19. Overall study context: Specimens from acute and convalescent COVID-19 originated in the United States, Italy and Spain. The cDNA or gDNA used as material had been derived from T cells, B-cell-depleted T cells, or PBMCs.

Germline CDR1 is MRHNA and CDR2 is SNTAGT. The CDR3 sequence is 13 residues long. Losses at the gene ends were 0 bases for V and 6 bases for J; bases not matched to a gene: 1. Authors' data handling: Researchers report that nucleated cell counts were estimated from reference gene primer amplification. Produced via immunoSEQ multiplex PCR; TCRdb's table is partial and in-frame only. From that table come the V and J calls and clone size; the DNA was used to work out D and trimming. The table shows over 50,000 clones, with around 84% occurring only once. V gene TRBV6-4 combines with J gene TRBJ1-1, with TRBD1 identical over 7 bases. This clonotype was sampled from a man between 70 and 80 years old with active COVID-19. Sample: peripheral blood. The DNA for the CDR3 is TGTGCCAGCAGTGACTCGCAGGGGGCTGAAGCTTTCTTT. This gives the protein CASSDSQGAEAFF.